The 15 T cell receptor beta chains below come from one sample, sequenced in a study of T cells after yellow fever vaccination. TCRdb analysed the 5' RACE reads with MiXCR anew, one entry per CDR3 protein. The table lists about 150,000 distinct CDR3 sequences, approximately 6.6% of them singletons. The sequenced sample was CD4+ T cells sorted from PBMCs, obtained 10 days after the yellow fever booster vaccination. These receptors originate from a man younger than 40 who received the YFV17D yellow fever vaccine.

This clonotype was counted at least ten times. This chain uses TRBV20-1 with TRBJ2-3; the D call may be TRBD1 or TRBD2 (5 bases each). Germline CDR1 reads DFQATT; CDR2 reads SNEGSKA (reference sequence). The CDR3 sequence is 14 residues long. Trimming shortened V by 3 bases and J by 4 bases, and 14 bases separated the two germline ends. Here the CDR3 reads CSARLGLGADTQYF. CDR3 in DNA: TGCAGTGCTAGGCTAGGGTTGGGGGCAGATACGCAGTATTTT.

This chain joins TRBV9 and TRBJ2-5; 10 bases are a match to TRBD1. J was trimmed by 5 bases and V by 3 bases; bases with no gene match: 4. Per germline, CDR1 SGDLS and CDR2 YYNGEE. The CDR3 contains 14 residues. Here the CDR3 reads CASSATGGRETQYF. The CDR3 DNA reads as TGTGCCAGCAGCGCGACAGGGGGCCGGGAGACCCAGTACTTC.

This clonotype was seen only a few times. V usage is TRBV5-4 and J usage is TRBJ2-1; 7 nucleotides align to TRBD2. Germline-derived CDR1 and CDR2 are SGHNT and YYREEE (reference sequence). Unmatched junction bases numbered 5, after V lost 4 bases and J lost 10 bases. The length of the CDR3 is 12 residues. In DNA form, the CDR3 reads TGTGCCAGCAGCACCAGCGGGGAGGAGCAGTTCTTC. It yields the protein CASSTSGEEQFF.

This clonotype was seen repeatedly, ten times or more. DNA of the CDR3: TGCAGTGCTAGAGAACCTAAGGGACTAGACTTAGAGACCCAGTACTTC. Translation gives CSAREPKGLDLETQYF. J is TRBJ2-5 and V is TRBV20-1, with 8 bases fitting TRBD2. This CDR3 has 16 residues. Germline CDR1 is DFQATT and CDR2 is SNEGSKA (reference sequence). Trimming cost V 0 bases and J 4 bases; bases outside gene matches: 10.

This clonotype showed up just a few times. The chain is built from TRBV19 and TRBJ1-2; D may be TRBD1 (5 bases). Trimming took off 5 bases at V and 2 bases at J, with 15 bases between the two ends. CDR1 and CDR2 (germline): LNHDA, SQIVND (reference sequence). The CDR3 covers 15 residues. The CDR3 region has the DNA TGTGCCAGTAGTGGGGGACGCCCGACGAACTATGGCTACACCTTC. Translating gives CASSGGRPTNYGYTF.

This clonotype was counted at least ten times. V is TRBV5-1 and J is TRBJ2-7; 9 bases map to TRBD1. J gave up 5 bases and V 4 bases, and 7 bases lay outside the gene matches. In germline, CDR1 is SGHRS, CDR2 YFSETQ. The CDR3 loop spans 14 amino acids. The CDR3 sequence: CASSGGQGFNEQYF. Here the CDR3 DNA reads TGCGCCAGCAGCGGCGGACAGGGGTTCAACGAGCAGTACTTC.

There are many counts of this clonotype. The chain carries TRBV5-5 and TRBJ2-3, with D unclear. The germline gives CDR1 SGHKS, CDR2 YYEKEE (reference sequence). The CDR3 extends over 14 amino acids. Trimming took 4 bases from V and 5 from J, leaving 14 bases between them. This CDR3 is CASSGRNPEDTQYF. In DNA form, the CDR3 reads TGTGCCAGCAGCGGACGGAACCCAGAAGATACGCAGTATTTT.

This clonotype was picked up many times. V and J are TRBV5-1 and TRBJ2-1, with a possible D match to TRBD1 (6 bases). With 7 bases removed from V and 9 bases from J, the gap between germline ends came to 11 bases. The CDR3 is 11 amino acids. The germline V gene has CDR1 SGHRS and CDR2 YFSETQ. CDR3 region: CASGEGGEQFF. CDR3 sequence (DNA): TGCGCCAGCGGAGAAGGGGGTGAGCAGTTCTTC.

This clonotype was picked up many times. The chain links TRBV4-3 to TRBJ2-1; the D is unclear. The CDR3 sequence is 13 residues long. Germline-derived CDR1 and CDR2 are LGHNA and YSLEER. V was pared by 0 bases and J by 7 bases, with 7 bases between. Here the CDR3 reads CASSQDRPNEQFF. The CDR3 DNA follows: TGCGCCAGCAGCCAAGACAGGCCGAATGAGCAGTTCTTC.

V usage is TRBV5-4 and J usage is TRBJ2-1; D could derive from TRBD1 or TRBD2 (5 bases each). The V gene lost 2 bases and the J gene lost 10 bases, with 19 bases spanning the gap. The CDR3 runs to 15 residues. CDR1 is SGHNT and CDR2 is YYREEE in the germline V gene (reference sequence). In DNA, the CDR3 is TGTGCCAGCAGCTTAGGAGAGGGTGGGGCTATAGAGCAGTTCTTC. This gives the protein CASSLGEGGAIEQFF.

In regard to this clonotype: The conserved final phenylalanine or tryptophan is absent from the CDR3, which likely points to a read error. The chain combines TRBV3-1 with TRBJ2-1, with D tentatively TRBD2 (5 bases). The CDR3 runs to 12 residues. Germline V gives CDR1 LGHDT, CDR2 YNNKEL (reference sequence). V was clipped by 6 bases and J by 7 bases, with 10 bases between them. CDR3 DNA sequence: TGTGCCAGCAGTCGAGGCGGGAATGAGCAGTTCTCC. This sequence encodes CASSRGGNEQFS.

This clonotype was detected only a few times. The chain employs TRBV7-2 and TRBJ2-1; 7 bases agree with TRBD2. The CDR3 totals 15 residues. Germline-derived CDR1 and CDR2 are SGHTA and FQGNSA. After removal of 4 bases from V and 7 bases from J, the junction contained 10 bases not matched to a gene. In nucleotides, the CDR3 is TGTGCCAGCAGCTCCCTCGGACTGGGGGGGAATGAGCAGTTCTTC. Its translation is CASSSLGLGGNEQFF.

The sample holds many counts of this clonotype. The rearrangement links TRBV12-3 or TRBV12-4 to TRBJ2-1; D possibly uses TRBD1 or TRBD2 (5 bases each). V lost 6 bases, J lost 7 bases, and 16 bases lay in between. The CDR3 runs 14 residues. CDR3 bases: TGTGCCAGCAGGTGGGACCCCTCGAGGAATGAGCAGTTCTTC. Its translation is CASRWDPSRNEQFF.

This clonotype came up many times. The chain has TRBV12-3 or TRBV12-4 and TRBJ2-7; D unclear. The CDR3 length is 12 residues. V dropped 3 bases and J dropped 5 bases, with 8 bases sitting between them. CDR3 nucleotides: TGTGCCAGCAGTTTGAAGGTCGACGAGCAGTACTTC. Translation: CASSLKVDEQYF.

This clonotype was detected a few times. The chain employs TRBV19 and TRBJ2-7, with TRBD1 matching 7 bases. The germline V gene has CDR1 LNHDA and CDR2 SQIVND (reference sequence). The J segment lost 4 bases and the V segment lost 3 bases, leaving 6 bases of the junction unmatched. The CDR3 totals 14 residues. CDR3 loop: CASSIEGAWYEQYF. In nucleotides, the CDR3 is TGTGCCAGTAGTATCGAGGGGGCATGGTACGAGCAGTACTTC.